This TCR beta chain was identified during a study of T-cell memory formation after mild COVID-19. General study findings and limits: Detection of some responders pre-infection suggested pre-existing cross-reactive memory T cells participated. The authors left the SARS-CoV-2 specificity of second-wave clones peaking on day 37 unconfirmed. Clones that shrank (day 15 to 85) were balanced CD4/CD8, whereas later expanders leaned CD4+.

This clonotype was counted at least ten times. The antigen is not known. TCRdb redid the calling of the 5' RACE reads with MiXCR, one entry per CDR3 protein. The sample includes about 400,000 distinct CDR3 sequences, about a sixth seen only once; the top ten take 20% to 25%. Source material: PBMCs or a T cell subset sorted from them (not recorded which). The TCR comes from a man aged 18 to 29 who had mild COVID-19 (a few samples of this study predate the infection). Cell type and time point are not known.

The CDR3 nucleotides are TGCGCCAGCAGCCAAGATGGGACTAGCGGTCATAATCGTGGGCAGTTCTTC. The encoded protein is CASSQDGTSGHNRGQFF. The V and J genes are TRBV4-1 and TRBJ2-1; 11 bases fit TRBD2. The CDR3 has 17 amino acids. With V trimmed by 0 bases and J by 12 bases, 13 bases remained unmatched. The germline V gene has CDR1 MGHRA and CDR2 YSYEKL.